The TCR beta chain under discussion was sequenced for a study of blood T cell repertoires in COVID-19. About the research overall: In each case, the material was cDNA or gDNA derived from T cells, B-cell-depleted T cells, or PBMCs.

Original processing notes: Amplification of reference gene primers provided the estimated nucleated cell counts. TCRdb's copy holds only in-frame clones and misses some; the assay was immunoSEQ multiplex PCR. V, J and clone size are those of that table, while D and trimming were read from the DNA. The sample lists nearly 200,000 clones; about nine tenths were seen once. The sequenced sample was peripheral blood. The source is a woman in her 70s with acute or convalescent COVID-19.

In DNA form, the CDR3 reads TGCGCCAGCAGCCAACGAGCTAGCGGAGGGGGTGGCACAGATACGCAGTATTTT. Translating gives CASSQRASGGGGTDTQYF. The genes are TRBV4-3 and TRBJ2-3; a weak D match, TRBD2 (7 bases). The length of the CDR3 is 18 residues. Trimming took 2 bases from V and 1 from J, leaving 19 bases between them. The V gene's germline CDR1 is LGHNA and CDR2 YSLEER.